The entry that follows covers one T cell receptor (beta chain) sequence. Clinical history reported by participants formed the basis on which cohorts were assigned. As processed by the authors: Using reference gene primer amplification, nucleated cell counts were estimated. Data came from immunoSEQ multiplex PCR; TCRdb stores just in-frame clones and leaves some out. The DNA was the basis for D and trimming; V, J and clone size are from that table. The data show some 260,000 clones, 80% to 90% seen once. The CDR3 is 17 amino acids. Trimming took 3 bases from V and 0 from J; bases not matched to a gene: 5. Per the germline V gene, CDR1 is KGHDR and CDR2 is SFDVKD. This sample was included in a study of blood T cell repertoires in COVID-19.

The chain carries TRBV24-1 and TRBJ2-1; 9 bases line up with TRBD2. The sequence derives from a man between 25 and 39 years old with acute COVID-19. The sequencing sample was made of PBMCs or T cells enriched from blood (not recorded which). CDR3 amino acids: CATSDGSGRSSYNEQFF. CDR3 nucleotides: TGTGCCACCAGTGATGGGAGCGGGAGGAGCTCCTACAATGAGCAGTTCTTC.